This TCR beta chain stems from a study of PD-L1 blockade in urothelial cancer. Study details: Researchers found blood samples held a median of around 140,000 T cells.

Germline V gene data show CDR1 as MDHEN and CDR2 as SYDVKM. The CDR3 sequence is 16 residues long. Trimming shortened V by 2 bases and J by 0 bases, and 11 bases separated the two germline ends. Sequencing used immunoSEQ multiplex PCR; TCRdb keeps in-frame clones, though not all of them. The sample holds about 37,000 clones, 82% seen once. Here the sequenced sample was PBMCs, taken around atezolizumab (anti-PD-L1) treatment. The clonotype originates from a man aged 60 to 69 with urothelial cancer. The V call is TRBV28, the J call TRBJ2-1; perhaps TRBD1 as D (6 bases). CDR3 in amino acids: CASSLPGDLSYNEQFF. CDR3 DNA sequence: TGTGCCAGCAGTTTACCAGGGGACCTCTCCTACAATGAGCAGTTCTTC.